Each of the 6 T cell receptor beta chains below was sequenced from the same sample in a study of T cells after yellow fever vaccination. TCRdb re-derived calls from the 5' RACE reads in MiXCR, one entry per CDR3 protein. The sample yields 200,000 to 300,000 distinct CDR3 sequences, roughly 13% seen once. The source was CD4+ T cells sorted from PBMCs, collected 45 days after the yellow fever booster vaccination. The source is a man aged 25-40 years who received the YFV17D yellow fever vaccine.

The V gene is TRBV10-2, the J gene TRBJ2-2, with TRBD1 matching 11 bases. Trimming at V came to 7 bases and at J to 8 bases, leaving 15 bases not matched to a gene. CDR1 is WSHSY and CDR2 is SAAADI in the germline V gene. The CDR3 runs to 17 residues. The DNA of the CDR3 is TGCGCCAGCACTAGGACAGGGGGCGCTGAATTAGGTGGGGAGCTGTTTTTT. Its protein product is CASTRTGGAELGGELFF.

This clonotype has more than one count but fewer than ten. The chain combines TRBV7-2 with TRBJ1-1, with TRBD1 matching 7 bases. The CDR3 is made up of 13 amino acids. Germline V CDR1 and CDR2: SGHTA, FQGNSA. Trimming removed 6 bases from V and 9 bases from J; junction bases left unmatched: 10. The CDR3 is CASRPQGSSKAFF. The DNA of the CDR3 is TGTGCCAGCAGACCACAGGGGTCGAGCAAAGCTTTCTTT.

This clonotype was recorded a few times. The chain uses TRBV20-1 and TRBJ1-2, with 9 bases fitting TRBD1. The CDR3 extends over 16 amino acids. Germline CDR1 and CDR2: DFQATT and SNEGSKA (reference sequence). J was trimmed by 7 bases and V by 0 bases; bases with no gene match: 12. CDR3 residues: CSARDYLTQGAGGYTF. The CDR3 DNA reads TGCAGTGCTAGAGACTACCTAACACAGGGGGCAGGTGGCTACACCTTC.

V is TRBV5-1 and J is TRBJ2-3, with 7 bases aligning to TRBD1. CDR1 is SGHRS and CDR2 is YFSETQ in the germline V gene. The CDR3 is 15 amino acids. J lost 6 bases, V lost 4 bases, and 11 bases had no gene match. CDR3 loop: CASSMGDSGIDTQYF. The CDR3 DNA sequence: TGCGCCAGCAGCATGGGGGACAGTGGTATCGATACGCAGTATTTT.

Only a few counts were recorded for this clonotype. The rearrangement joins TRBV19 to TRBJ2-1, with D possibly TRBD1 on 5 matching bases. The V end was cut by 7 bases, the J end by 9 bases, with 22 bases between. CDR1 is LNHDA, CDR2 SQIVND, per germline (reference sequence). The CDR3 has 15 amino acids. The CDR3 coding sequence is TGTGCCAGTACCCTATTGCCCAACGGTCAGGGTGAGCAGTTCTTC. Protein: CASTLLPNGQGEQFF.

This clonotype has more than one count but fewer than ten. The V call is TRBV5-1, the J call TRBJ1-4; the D gene is possibly TRBD1 (5 bases). The CDR3 has 15 amino acids. With 0 bases removed from V and 8 bases from J, the gap between germline ends came to 14 bases. Germline assignment: CDR1 SGHRS and CDR2 YFSETQ. The CDR3 nucleotides read TGCGCCAGCAGCTTGGAGGAGTGGGACCGAGAAAAACTGTTTTTT. Amino acids: CASSLEEWDREKLFF. The full variable domain, with the rest looked up from reference TRBV5-1 and TRBJ1-4, is KAGVTQTPRYLIKTRGQQVTLSCSPISGHRSVSWYQQTPGQGLQFLFEYFSETQRNKGNFPGRFSGRQFSNSRSEMNVSTLELGDSALYLCASSLEEWDREKLFFGSGTQLSVL.